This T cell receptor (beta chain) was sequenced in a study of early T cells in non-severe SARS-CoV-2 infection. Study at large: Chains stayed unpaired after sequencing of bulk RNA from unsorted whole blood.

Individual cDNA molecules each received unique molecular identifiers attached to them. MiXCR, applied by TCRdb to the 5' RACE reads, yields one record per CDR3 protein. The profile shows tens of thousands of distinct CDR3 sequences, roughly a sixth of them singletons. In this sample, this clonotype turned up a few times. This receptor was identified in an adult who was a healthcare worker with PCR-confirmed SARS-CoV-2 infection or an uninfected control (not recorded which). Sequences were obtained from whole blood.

The CDR3 loop reads CASSVNGARVGELFF. CDR3 coding DNA: TGTGCCAGCAGTGTAAATGGGGCTCGGGTCGGGGAGCTGTTTTTT. This chain uses TRBV2 with TRBJ2-2; D might be TRBD1 (5 bases). The V and J ends lost 4 bases and 7 bases respectively, with 16 bases between them. The CDR3 contains 15 residues. Germline values: CDR1 SNHLY, CDR2 FYNNEI.